Listed below are T cell receptor beta chains from one sample, sequenced in a study of shared clonotypes between healthy human individuals. Profiling relied on immunoSEQ multiplex PCR, and the TCRdb table lists in-frame clones only, not all of them. Of approximately 1.9 million clones in the sample, 93% were seen once. Sequenced sample: naive CD8+ T cells from PBMCs. The source is a man aged 18-30 years in good health. Some clones in this sample may be carry-over from other donors' samples. The CDR3 runs from the conserved cysteine through the conserved F or W. D genes are given only for firm matches. The size field is filled for only some rows; it gives once, few, many or a size class.

v_gene: TRBV6-1
abundance: .
j_gene: TRBJ1-5
len: 15
d_gene: TRBD1
CDR3aa: CASSHSRDSYQPQHF
CDR3nt: TGTGCCAGCAGTCATTCACGGGACAGTTATCAGCCCCAGCATTTT

v_gene: TRBV19
abundance: .
j_gene: TRBJ2-2
len: 15
d_gene: TRBD1
CDR3aa: CASSMYRGVPGELFF
CDR3nt: TGTGCCAGTAGTATGTACAGGGGTGTTCCCGGGGAGCTGTTTTTT

v_gene: TRBV6-1
abundance: .
j_gene: TRBJ1-2
len: 14
d_gene: .
CDR3aa: CASSDSPGLQGYTF
CDR3nt: TGTGCCAGCAGTGACTCCCCGGGACTACAAGGCTACACCTTC

v_gene: TRBV9
abundance: .
j_gene: TRBJ2-7
len: 13
d_gene: .
CDR3aa: CASNPGDTFEQYF
CDR3nt: TGTGCCAGCAATCCGGGGGATACTTTCGAGCAGTACTTC

v_gene: TRBV28
abundance: .
j_gene: TRBJ2-1
len: 17
d_gene: .
CDR3aa: CASSSPPYSSSYNEQFF
CDR3nt: TGTGCCAGCAGTTCCCCACCTTATTCTAGCTCCTACAATGAGCAGTTCTTC

v_gene: TRBV9
abundance: once
j_gene: TRBJ1-1
len: 15
d_gene: TRBD1
CDR3aa: CASSVIGTGDTEAFF
CDR3nt: TGTGCCAGCAGCGTGATCGGGACAGGGGACACTGAAGCTTTCTTT

v_gene: TRBV6-5
abundance: once
j_gene: TRBJ2-1
len: 14
d_gene: .
CDR3aa: CASGDLVSYNEQFF
CDR3nt: TGTGCCAGCGGGGATTTAGTTTCCTACAATGAGCAGTTCTTC

v_gene: TRBV7-9
abundance: few
j_gene: TRBJ2-7
len: 12
d_gene: .
CDR3aa: CASSLPGYEQYF
CDR3nt: TGTGCCAGCAGCTTACCGGGCTACGAGCAGTACTTC

v_gene: TRBV28
abundance: .
j_gene: TRBJ2-2
len: 14
d_gene: TRBD2
CDR3aa: CASSFGGVTGELFF
CDR3nt: TGTGCCAGCAGTTTCGGGGGGGTCACCGGGGAGCTGTTTTTT

v_gene: TRBV5-1
abundance: .
j_gene: TRBJ2-1
len: 17
d_gene: .
CDR3aa: CASSLEVWSGHYNEQFF
CDR3nt: TGCGCCAGCAGCTTGGAAGTTTGGTCGGGACACTACAATGAGCAGTTCTTC

v_gene: TRBV7-6
abundance: .
j_gene: TRBJ2-2
len: 18
d_gene: TRBD1
CDR3aa: CASSPSGTGYRTTGELFF
CDR3nt: TGTGCCAGCAGCCCCTCCGGGACAGGGTACAGGACCACCGGGGAGCTGTTTTTT

v_gene: TRBV19
abundance: .
j_gene: TRBJ2-7
len: 13
d_gene: .
CDR3aa: CASTPGDRYEQYF
CDR3nt: TGTGCCAGTACCCCCGGCGACCGGTACGAGCAGTACTTC

v_gene: TRBV28
abundance: .
j_gene: TRBJ2-7
len: 12
d_gene: .
CDR3aa: CASSLGSLEQYF
CDR3nt: TGTGCCAGCAGTTTAGGCAGCCTCGAGCAGTACTTC

v_gene: TRBV4-1
abundance: .
j_gene: TRBJ1-1
len: 13
d_gene: .
CDR3aa: CASSQVHATEAFF
CDR3nt: TGCGCCAGCAGCCAAGTGCACGCCACTGAAGCTTTCTTT

v_gene: TRBV6-5
abundance: .
j_gene: TRBJ2-1
len: 15
d_gene: .
CDR3aa: CASSLGRISYNEQFF
CDR3nt: TGTGCCAGCAGTTTGGGACGGATATCCTACAATGAGCAGTTCTTC

v_gene: TRBV6-5
abundance: .
j_gene: TRBJ2-1
len: 12
d_gene: .
CDR3aa: CASAVGSNEQFF
CDR3nt: TGTGCCAGCGCCGTAGGAAGTAATGAGCAGTTCTTC

v_gene: TRBV4-1
abundance: .
j_gene: TRBJ2-2
len: 16
d_gene: TRBD1
CDR3aa: CAVKGQSDNQPGELFF
CDR3nt: TGCGCCGTAAAGGGACAGTCCGATAACCAGCCGGGGGAGCTGTTTTTT

v_gene: TRBV27
abundance: .
j_gene: TRBJ2-7
len: 13
d_gene: TRBD1
CDR3aa: CASSWTGNYEQYF
CDR3nt: TGTGCCAGCAGTTGGACAGGGAACTACGAGCAGTACTTC

v_gene: TRBV4-1
abundance: .
j_gene: TRBJ2-2
len: 15
d_gene: TRBD2
CDR3aa: CASSPGLAGTGELFF
CDR3nt: TGCGCCAGCAGCCCCGGACTAGCAGGCACCGGGGAGCTGTTTTTT

v_gene: TRBV5-1
abundance: once
j_gene: TRBJ2-3
len: 15
d_gene: TRBD1
CDR3aa: CASSFRQGSTDTQYF
CDR3nt: TGCGCCAGCAGCTTCCGACAGGGGAGCACAGATACGCAGTATTTT

v_gene: TRBV9
abundance: .
j_gene: TRBJ2-7
len: 15
d_gene: .
CDR3aa: CASSPRGALSYEQYF
CDR3nt: TGTGCCAGCAGCCCTCGGGGGGCCCTCTCCTACGAGCAGTACTTC

v_gene: TRBV25-1
abundance: .
j_gene: TRBJ1-2
len: 14
d_gene: .
CDR3aa: CASQKGGLNYGYTF
CDR3nt: TGTGCCAGCCAAAAGGGGGGACTTAACTATGGCTACACCTTC

v_gene: TRBV5-1
abundance: .
j_gene: TRBJ2-2
len: 15
d_gene: .
CDR3aa: CASSFYQLNTGELFF
CDR3nt: TGCGCCAGCAGCTTCTACCAACTAAACACCGGGGAGCTGTTTTTT

v_gene: TRBV7-9
abundance: .
j_gene: TRBJ1-4
len: 14
d_gene: .
CDR3aa: CASSLRGRNEKLFF
CDR3nt: TGTGCCAGCAGCTTGAGGGGAAGAAATGAAAAACTGTTTTTT

v_gene: TRBV14
abundance: .
j_gene: TRBJ2-5
len: 15
d_gene: .
CDR3aa: CASANNEKTPETQYF
CDR3nt: TGTGCCAGTGCTAACAATGAGAAAACCCCAGAGACCCAGTACTTC

v_gene: TRBV28
abundance: once
j_gene: TRBJ2-1
len: 13
d_gene: .
CDR3aa: CAVRGSGYNEQFF
CDR3nt: TGTGCCGTCCGCGGTAGCGGCTACAATGAGCAGTTCTTC

v_gene: TRBV7-3
abundance: .
j_gene: TRBJ1-1
len: 12
d_gene: .
CDR3aa: CASSSGTPEAFF
CDR3nt: TGTGCCAGCAGCTCCGGGACACCTGAAGCTTTCTTT

v_gene: TRBV5-6
abundance: .
j_gene: TRBJ2-7
len: 15
d_gene: TRBD2
CDR3aa: CASSLWGGRSYEQYF
CDR3nt: TGTGCCAGCAGCTTGTGGGGCGGGAGGAGCTACGAGCAGTACTTC

v_gene: TRBV7-9
abundance: .
j_gene: TRBJ1-1
len: 15
d_gene: .
CDR3aa: CASSPPRGFGTEAFF
CDR3nt: TGTGCCAGCAGCCCGCCCCGGGGGTTCGGTACTGAAGCTTTCTTT

v_gene: TRBV5-5
abundance: .
j_gene: TRBJ2-7
len: 11
d_gene: .
CDR3aa: CASLRGGEQYF
CDR3nt: TGTGCCAGCCTCCGGGGAGGAGAGCAGTACTTC

v_gene: TRBV4-2
abundance: .
j_gene: TRBJ2-6
len: 17
d_gene: TRBD1
CDR3aa: CASSQPGQVSGANVLTF
CDR3nt: TGTGCCAGCAGCCAACCGGGACAGGTCTCTGGGGCCAACGTCCTGACTTTC

v_gene: TRBV27
abundance: once
j_gene: TRBJ1-2
len: 14
d_gene: TRBD1
CDR3aa: CASRGRGLRNGYTF
CDR3nt: TGTGCCAGCAGGGGAAGGGGGCTTAGAAACGGCTACACCTTC

v_gene: TRBV2
abundance: .
j_gene: TRBJ2-5
len: 15
d_gene: TRBD2
CDR3aa: CASREVGGSRETQYF
CDR3nt: TGTGCCAGCAGGGAAGTCGGGGGGTCAAGAGAGACCCAGTACTTC

v_gene: TRBV9
abundance: .
j_gene: TRBJ2-7
len: 12
d_gene: .
CDR3aa: CASSVWEYEQYF
CDR3nt: TGTGCCAGCAGCGTTTGGGAGTACGAGCAGTACTTC

v_gene: TRBV28
abundance: once
j_gene: TRBJ2-2
len: 15
d_gene: .
CDR3aa: CASSSSGRRTGELFF
CDR3nt: TGTGCCAGCAGTTCCTCGGGCAGACGCACCGGGGAGCTGTTTTTT

v_gene: TRBV9
abundance: .
j_gene: TRBJ2-1
len: 15
d_gene: .
CDR3aa: CASSVVPASNNEQFF
CDR3nt: TGTGCCAGCAGCGTAGTACCAGCGAGTAACAATGAGCAGTTCTTC

v_gene: TRBV5-1
abundance: once
j_gene: TRBJ2-3
len: 14
d_gene: TRBD1
CDR3aa: CASSGTGVTDTQYF
CDR3nt: TGCGCCAGCAGCGGTACAGGGGTCACAGATACGCAGTATTTT

v_gene: TRBV19
abundance: .
j_gene: TRBJ2-7
len: 13
d_gene: .
CDR3aa: CASSTDKAHEQYF
CDR3nt: TGTGCCAGTAGTACGGACAAAGCCCACGAGCAGTACTTC

v_gene: TRBV27
abundance: .
j_gene: TRBJ1-3
len: 14
d_gene: .
CDR3aa: CASSNRASGNTIYF
CDR3nt: TGTGCCAGCAGCAACCGGGCGTCTGGAAACACCATATATTTT

v_gene: TRBV7-9
abundance: .
j_gene: TRBJ2-7
len: 15
d_gene: .
CDR3aa: CASSPQIPKAIEQYF
CDR3nt: TGTGCCAGCAGCCCCCAAATACCTAAAGCTATCGAGCAGTACTTC

v_gene: TRBV10-1
abundance: .
j_gene: TRBJ1-5
len: 12
d_gene: .
CDR3aa: CASSSGPQPQHF
CDR3nt: TGCGCCAGCAGTAGTGGACCGCAGCCCCAGCATTTT

v_gene: TRBV7-6
abundance: .
j_gene: TRBJ2-5
len: 14
d_gene: TRBD1
CDR3aa: CASSPRTGEETQYF
CDR3nt: TGTGCCAGCAGCCCTCGAACAGGGGAAGAGACCCAGTACTTC

v_gene: TRBV4-2
abundance: .
j_gene: TRBJ2-7
len: 13
d_gene: .
CDR3aa: CASSQEYLTEQYF
CDR3nt: TGTGCCAGCAGCCAAGAGTACCTTACCGAGCAGTACTTC

v_gene: TRBV4-3
abundance: .
j_gene: TRBJ2-5
len: 13
d_gene: .
CDR3aa: CASSVRLGETQYF
CDR3nt: TGCGCCAGCAGCGTGAGACTGGGAGAGACCCAGTACTTC

v_gene: TRBV13
abundance: .
j_gene: TRBJ1-2
len: 14
d_gene: .
CDR3aa: CASSLGGPGRGYTF
CDR3nt: TGTGCCAGCAGCTTAGGGGGACCGGGGAGAGGCTACACCTTC

v_gene: TRBV7-9
abundance: .
j_gene: TRBJ2-3
len: 19
d_gene: .
CDR3aa: CASSPDGAGGGLRPDTQYF
CDR3nt: TGTGCCAGCAGCCCTGATGGTGCAGGGGGAGGTCTGAGGCCAGATACGCAGTATTTT

v_gene: TRBV11-2
abundance: .
j_gene: TRBJ2-5
len: 12
d_gene: TRBD2
CDR3aa: CASSPREDTQYF
CDR3nt: TGTGCCAGCAGCCCCCGGGAGGACACCCAGTACTTC

v_gene: TRBV5-1
abundance: .
j_gene: TRBJ2-3
len: 15
d_gene: TRBD1
CDR3aa: CASNPRDRRTDTQYF
CDR3nt: TGCGCCAGCAACCCAAGGGACAGACGCACAGATACGCAGTATTTT

v_gene: TRBV28
abundance: .
j_gene: TRBJ2-3
len: 14
d_gene: .
CDR3aa: CASSLSYRADTQYF
CDR3nt: TGTGCCAGCAGTTTATCCTATCGAGCAGATACGCAGTATTTT

v_gene: TRBV28
abundance: .
j_gene: TRBJ2-5
len: 14
d_gene: .
CDR3aa: CASSARESQETQYF
CDR3nt: TGTGCCAGCAGTGCCAGGGAGTCCCAAGAGACCCAGTACTTC

v_gene: TRBV27
abundance: .
j_gene: TRBJ2-1
len: 16
d_gene: TRBD1
CDR3aa: CASSQHGTGGFNEQFF
CDR3nt: TGTGCCAGCAGCCAGCACGGGACAGGGGGCTTCAATGAGCAGTTCTTC

v_gene: TRBV15
abundance: .
j_gene: TRBJ2-7
len: 16
d_gene: .
CDR3aa: CATSRGTGLPSYEQYF
CDR3nt: TGTGCCACCAGCAGAGGAACAGGTCTTCCCTCCTACGAGCAGTACTTC

v_gene: TRBV11-2
abundance: .
j_gene: TRBJ1-1
len: 16
d_gene: .
CDR3aa: CASSLGPRRADTEAFF
CDR3nt: TGTGCCAGCAGCTTAGGCCCCCGGAGGGCAGACACTGAAGCTTTCTTT